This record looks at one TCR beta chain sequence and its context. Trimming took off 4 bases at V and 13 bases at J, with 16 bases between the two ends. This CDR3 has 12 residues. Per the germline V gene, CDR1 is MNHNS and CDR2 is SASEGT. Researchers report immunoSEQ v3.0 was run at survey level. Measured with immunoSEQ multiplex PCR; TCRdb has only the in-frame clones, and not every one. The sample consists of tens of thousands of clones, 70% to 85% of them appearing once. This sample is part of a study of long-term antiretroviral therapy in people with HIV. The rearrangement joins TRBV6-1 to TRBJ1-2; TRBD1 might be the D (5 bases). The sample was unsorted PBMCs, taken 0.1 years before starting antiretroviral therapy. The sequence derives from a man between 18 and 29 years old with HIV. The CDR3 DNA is TGTGCCAGCAGTGCAGGGTATGGAGTGGGCACCTTC. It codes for CASSAGYGVGTF.